This TCR beta chain was recorded in a study of STAT3 mutations in large granular lymphocyte leukemia. Study context: More than half of T-LGLL patients received immunosuppressive therapy.

Comments on this clone: What it binds is not known.

Study-wide results and limits: Every T-LGLL patient had at least one immunodominant TCRbeta clonotype. In about 35% of the 18 patients, new TCR clonotypes emerged after therapy.

V trimming: 4 bases; J trimming: 1 base; junction bases outside the gene matches: 6. The CDR3 sequence is 14 residues long. Germline values: CDR1 GTSNPN, CDR2 SVGIG (reference sequence). This table comes from immunoSEQ multiplex PCR, and its TCRdb copy is limited to in-frame clones, with some not included. The sample has under 15,000 clones; 81% are singletons. What was sequenced was peripheral blood mononuclear cells. This chain connects TRBV30 to TRBJ1-2, with 7 bases that match TRBD1. The receptor's source is a man in his 60s with T-cell large granular lymphocyte leukemia. Some clones in this sample may be carry-over from other donors' samples. CDR3 bases: TGTGCCTGGACCTCCAGGGGGGGTAACTATGGCTACACCTTC. Its translation: CAWTSRGGNYGYTF.